The 30 T cell receptor beta chains presented below share a single source sample, sequenced in a study of human T cells and chemical hapten exposure. MiXCR was run by TCRdb on the RACE reads, yielding one entry per CDR3 protein. The sample includes roughly 200,000 distinct CDR3 sequences, about a fifth seen only once; the top ten take under 7%. Stated time point: patch test 1, 2 weeks after DPC sensitization. Treatment meaning: therapeutic diphenylcyclopropenone sensitization with weekly scalp DPC. The source material was whole blood, sampled in connection with sensitization to the hapten diphenylcyclopropenone (DPC). Every receptor here comes from a woman aged 45-59 years with alopecia areata. Some clones in this sample may be carry-over from other donors' samples.

This clonotype has just a few counts. The rearrangement uses TRBV29-1 and TRBJ2-7, with D perhaps matching TRBD2 (6 bases). The CDR3 covers 12 residues. CDR1 and CDR2 from the germline V gene are SQVTM and ANQGSEA. Trimming stripped 5 bases from V and 7 bases from J, with 15 bases between. The CDR3 DNA reads as TGCAGCGTTTTACGCGGCGGGAATGAGCAGTACTTC. It is translated as CSVLRGGNEQYF.

A few counts support this clonotype. The chain carries TRBV20-1 and TRBJ2-1; D is perhaps TRBD1 or TRBD2 (5 bases each). The CDR3 runs to 15 residues. Germline V CDR1 and CDR2: DFQATT, SNEGSKA (reference sequence). The V end was cut by 3 bases, the J end by 6 bases, with 18 bases between. This CDR3 reads CSASGAVVELNEQFF. The DNA of the CDR3 is TGCAGTGCTAGCGGGGCGGTAGTTGAGCTCAATGAGCAGTTCTTC.

The V call is TRBV7-9, the J call TRBJ2-5, with D uncertain. This CDR3 comprises 14 residues. Looked up from germline, CDR1 is SEHNR and CDR2 is FQNEAQ (reference sequence). V lost 6 bases and J lost 0, with 11 bases in between. The chain's CDR3 is CASREGTYQETQYF. The CDR3 DNA reads TGTGCCAGCAGGGAAGGAACGTACCAAGAGACCCAGTACTTC.

Only one count was recorded for this clonotype. The chain recombines TRBV30 with TRBJ2-3, with 8 bases aligning to TRBD1. The CDR3 length is 16 residues. The J segment lost 4 bases and the V segment lost 0 bases, leaving 9 bases of the junction unmatched. Germline V CDR1 and CDR2: GTSNPN, SVGIG (reference sequence). This chain's CDR3 is CAWSVQGENFADTQYF. CDR3 in DNA: TGTGCCTGGAGTGTACAGGGGGAGAACTTCGCAGATACGCAGTATTTT.

This clonotype has just a few counts. J is TRBJ2-7 and V is TRBV20-1, with no clear D. This CDR3 region has 14 residues. Germline V CDR1 and CDR2: DFQATT, SNEGSKA (reference sequence). Trimming took 3 bases from V and 0 from J, leaving 12 bases between them. CDR3 protein: CSARGIEPSYEQYF. The CDR3 DNA reads TGCAGTGCTAGGGGAATCGAGCCCTCCTACGAGCAGTACTTC.

J is TRBJ2-7 and V is TRBV20-1; 11 bases line up with TRBD1. CDR3 size: 16 residues. Germline CDR1 is DFQATT and CDR2 is SNEGSKA (reference sequence). V dropped 3 bases and J dropped 3; count of bases not matched to a gene: 10. CDR3 nucleotides: TGCAGTGCTAGGGAGGGGGACGGGACAGGGGGCTACGAGCAGTACTTC. It is translated as CSAREGDGTGGYEQYF.

A few counts support this clonotype. The chain couples TRBV5-1 to TRBJ1-6; a weak D match, TRBD1 (6 bases). Trimming pared 3 bases from V and 7 bases from J, leaving 11 bases between. The CDR3 is made up of 14 amino acids. Per germline, CDR1 SGHRS and CDR2 YFSETQ. CDR3 in DNA: TGCGCCAGCAGCTGGGGACAAGCGAATTCACCCCTCCACTTT. This gives the protein CASSWGQANSPLHF.

This clonotype has a handful of counts. The chain combines TRBV20-1 with TRBJ2-5, with 8 bases identical to TRBD2. This CDR3 has 13 amino acids. Germline lookup yields CDR1 DFQATT and CDR2 SNEGSKA (reference sequence). V lost 5 bases to trimming and J lost 4 bases; unmatched junction nucleotides: 6. CDR3 sequence (DNA): TGCAGTGCTCGCGTAGCGGGATTAGAGACCCAGTACTTC. It specifies CSARVAGLETQYF.

V is TRBV7-9 and J is TRBJ2-5; 7 bases map to TRBD2. The CDR3 totals 16 residues. Germline V gene lookup returns CDR1 SEHNR and CDR2 FQNEAQ (reference sequence). V lost 2 bases and J lost 5; bases outside the gene matches: 11. The CDR3, as DNA: TGTGCCAGCAGCTTATCGTCGGCTAGCGGCGGTGAGACCCAGTACTTC. Protein product: CASSLSSASGGETQYF.

This clonotype has only a few counts. The chain uses TRBV12-5 and TRBJ2-2; 10 positions match TRBD1. CDR1 and CDR2 (germline): LGHNT, FRNRAP. Trimming took 4 bases from V and 7 from J; bases not matched to a gene: 6. The CDR3 has 15 residues. Here the CDR3 DNA reads TGTGCTAGTGGTTCGTTGACAGGGGGCTACGGGGAGCTGTTTTTT. This encodes CASGSLTGGYGELFF. Supplemented by reference TRBV12-5 and TRBJ2-2, the full variable domain reads DARVTQTPRHKVTEMGQEVTMRCQPILGHNTVFWYRQTMMQGLELLAYFRNRAPLDDSGMPKDRFSAEMPDATLATLKIQPSEPRDSAVYFCASGSLTGGYGELFFGEGSRLTVL.

This clonotype came up a few times. J is TRBJ1-1 and V is TRBV6-5, with no clear D. The V and J ends lost 7 bases and 1 base respectively, with 7 bases between them. Germline CDR1 is MNHEY and CDR2 is SVGAGI. The CDR3 loop spans 12 amino acids. In DNA, the CDR3 is TGTGCCAGCAAGGCCGGGAACACTGAAGCTTTCTTT. Residues: CASKAGNTEAFF.

This chain links TRBV7-9 with TRBJ1-1; maybe TRBD1 (6 bases). The V end lost 7 bases, the J end lost 3 bases, and 15 bases lay between the germline ends. The CDR3 has 14 amino acids. CDR1 SEHNR and CDR2 FQNEAQ come from the germline V gene (reference sequence). The CDR3, as DNA: TGTGCCAGCACAGCCGGGACACTGCACACTGAAGCTTTCTTT. This gives the protein CASTAGTLHTEAFF.

This clonotype was seen more than once but under ten times. The CDR3 DNA reads TGTGCCACCAGCTCCGGGACAGGGGGCACAGATACGCAGTATTTT. This sequence encodes CATSSGTGGTDTQYF. The rearrangement uses TRBV24-1 and TRBJ2-3, with TRBD1 identical over 10 bases. The CDR3 is 15 amino acids. The V and J ends lost 7 bases and 1 base, in that order; junction bases with no gene match: 4. CDR1 is KGHDR, CDR2 SFDVKD, per germline.

This clonotype was counted a few times. The DNA of the CDR3 is TGCAGCGTTGGGACAGGGATGGGCAATCAGCCCCAGCATTTT. Its translation: CSVGTGMGNQPQHF. The rearrangement joins TRBV29-1 to TRBJ1-5, with 8 nucleotides matching TRBD1. V was clipped by 4 bases and J by 2 bases; unmatched bases: 4. The CDR3 runs 14 residues. CDR1 and CDR2 from the germline V gene are SQVTM and ANQGSEA. Filled out from reference TRBV29-1 and TRBJ1-5, the complete variable domain reads SAVISQKPSRDICQRGTSLTIQCQVDSQVTMMFWYRQQPGQSLTLIATANQGSEATYESGFVIDKFPISRPNLTFSTLTVSNMSPEDSSIYLCSVGTGMGNQPQHFGDGTRLSIL.

Only a few counts were recorded for this clonotype. The V gene is TRBV20-1, the J gene TRBJ1-1, with no clear D. The CDR3 loop spans 15 amino acids. CDR1 is DFQATT and CDR2 is SNEGSKA in the germline V gene (reference sequence). Trimming cost V 0 bases and J 1 base, with 12 bases left between them. The CDR3, as DNA: TGCAGTGCTAGAGATGGGTCTGGAAAGAACACTGAAGCTTTCTTT. This codes for CSARDGSGKNTEAFF.

This clonotype was observed at least ten times. This chain links TRBV5-1 with TRBJ2-5, with unresolved D. CDR1 is SGHRS and CDR2 is YFSETQ in the germline V gene. The length of the CDR3 is 15 residues. V lost 0 bases, J lost 0 bases, and 9 bases lay in between. In DNA, the CDR3 is TGCGCCAGCAGCTTGGTCGTCGGATACCAAGAGACCCAGTACTTC. This encodes CASSLVVGYQETQYF.

The chain links TRBV20-1 to TRBJ2-1; TRBD2 aligns across 9 bases. This CDR3 region has 15 residues. Germline values: CDR1 DFQATT, CDR2 SNEGSKA (reference sequence). The V and J ends lost 2 bases and 9 bases, in that order; junction bases with no gene match: 11. CDR3 loop: CSARIGGTSLGEQFF. In DNA, the CDR3 is TGCAGTGCTAGAATCGGAGGGACTAGCCTTGGTGAGCAGTTCTTC.

This clonotype was seen only a few times. The chain has TRBV7-9 and TRBJ2-4; D is unclear. V was cut by 5 bases and J by 5 bases, with 4 bases left in between. Per the germline V gene, CDR1 is SEHNR and CDR2 is FQNEAQ (reference sequence). The CDR3 runs to 11 residues. DNA of the CDR3: TGTGCCAGCAGCCCCGAAAACATTCAGTACTTC. Residues: CASSPENIQYF.

This clonotype was counted between two and nine times. The chain joins TRBV5-1 to TRBJ2-7; D perhaps matches TRBD1 (6 bases). The CDR3 runs to 15 residues. Germline CDR1 is SGHRS and CDR2 is YFSETQ. V dropped 1 base and J dropped 5 bases, with 16 bases sitting between them. CDR3 in DNA: TGCGCCAGCAGCTTGACAGGGTCTCGATTCGACGAGCAGTACTTC. Translated: CASSLTGSRFDEQYF.

This chain connects TRBV7-9 to TRBJ2-5, with 8 positions matching TRBD1. Trimming removed 6 bases from V and 2 bases from J; junction bases left unmatched: 8. The CDR3 contains 15 residues. Germline V lookup: CDR1 SEHNR, CDR2 FQNEAQ (reference sequence). Here the CDR3 reads CASRPAGTGQETQYF. In DNA, the CDR3 is TGTGCCAGCAGGCCTGCCGGGACAGGTCAAGAGACCCAGTACTTC.

This rearrangement joins TRBV7-2 to TRBJ2-7; 10 bases line up with TRBD2. The CDR3 totals 14 residues. The J segment lost 4 bases and the V segment lost 4 bases, leaving 4 bases of the junction unmatched. The V gene's germline CDR1 is SGHTA and CDR2 FQGNSA. The CDR3 reads CASSSAGGPYEQYF. The DNA of the CDR3 is TGTGCCAGCAGCTCAGCGGGAGGGCCTTACGAGCAGTACTTC.

V is TRBV5-4 and J is TRBJ2-2; no clear D gene. The germline CDR1 and CDR2 sequences are SGHNT and YYREEE (reference sequence). CDR3 length: 13 amino acids. The V end was cut by 0 bases, the J end by 6 bases, with 6 bases between. The CDR3 DNA is TGTGCCAGCAGCTTGGAAGCGCCCGGGGAGCTGTTTTTT. As protein: CASSLEAPGELFF.

This clonotype was seen a handful of times. The chain uses TRBV11-2 and TRBJ2-1, with 11 bases matching TRBD2. The CDR3 consists of 15 residues. Germline CDR1 and CDR2: SGHAT and FQNNGV. Trimming cost V 5 bases and J 9 bases; bases outside gene matches: 9. The CDR3 spells CASSRGTSGWTEQFF. The CDR3 nucleotides read TGTGCCAGCAGCCGCGGGACTAGCGGCTGGACTGAGCAGTTCTTC.

This clonotype was seen only a few times. The gene calls are TRBV27 and TRBJ1-1; D call uncertain. This CDR3 contains 13 residues. V lost 6 bases and J 5 bases, leaving 13 bases between the germline ends. CDR1 MNHEY and CDR2 SMNVEV come from the germline V gene (reference sequence). The CDR3 protein is CASSTTRGTEAFF. CDR3 bases: TGTGCCAGCAGCACCACCCGAGGAACTGAAGCTTTCTTT.

This clonotype was recorded a few times. The gene calls are TRBV3-1 and TRBJ1-4, with TRBD1 identical over 7 bases. Trimming cost V 4 bases and J 4 bases; bases outside gene matches: 6. Germline V gene data show CDR1 as LGHDT and CDR2 as YNNKEL (reference sequence). CDR3 size: 15 residues. Written as DNA, the CDR3 is TGTGCCAGCAGCCGACCGGGACAGAATAATGAAAAACTGTTTTTT. Protein product: CASSRPGQNNEKLFF.

This sequence joins TRBV20-1 and TRBJ2-1, with 7 bases matching TRBD2. CDR3 length: 15 residues. The germline V gene encodes CDR1 DFQATT and CDR2 SNEGSKA (reference sequence). V lost 5 bases to trimming and J lost 4 bases; unmatched junction nucleotides: 11. CDR3 in amino acids: CSAEGRASGYNEQFF. The CDR3 DNA reads TGCAGTGCTGAGGGGAGGGCTAGCGGTTACAATGAGCAGTTCTTC.

The CDR3 protein is CSVEVGQMYNEQFF. As DNA, the CDR3 is TGCAGCGTTGAGGTGGGACAGATGTACAATGAGCAGTTCTTC. The chain uses TRBV29-1 and TRBJ2-1; 7 bases fit TRBD1. This CDR3 is 14 amino acids long. The germline V gene has CDR1 SQVTM and CDR2 ANQGSEA. V lost 3 bases and J lost 4; bases outside the gene matches: 6.

This clonotype was seen more than once but under ten times. This chain uses TRBV6-4 with TRBJ2-7, with D unresolved. Germline CDR1 MRHNA, CDR2 SNTAGT. The V end was cut by 3 bases, the J end by 3 bases, with 9 bases between. CDR3 length equals 13 residues. CDR3 nucleotides: TGTGCCAGCAGTGAGAGTCCGAACTACGAGCAGTACTTC. Translation: CASSESPNYEQYF.

This clonotype was counted at least ten times. The V and J genes are TRBV5-1 and TRBJ2-3; 10 nucleotides match TRBD1. With V trimmed by 4 bases and J by 10 bases, 15 bases remained unmatched. The germline V gene encodes CDR1 SGHRS and CDR2 YFSETQ. This CDR3 has 16 amino acids. The DNA of the CDR3 is TGCGCCAGCAGCGCGCTAGCCGGGACAGGGGTTCTCGCGCAGTATTTT. Protein: CASSALAGTGVLAQYF.

The chain uses TRBV7-9 and TRBJ1-2; the D is unclear. Germline V CDR1 and CDR2: SEHNR, FQNEAQ (reference sequence). The CDR3 length is 11 residues. Between the trimmed V and J ends, which lost 3 bases and 7 bases, there was a span of 6 bases. CDR3 protein: CASSFGSGYTF. DNA for the CDR3: TGTGCCAGCAGCTTCGGATCTGGCTACACCTTC. Supplemented by reference TRBV7-9 and TRBJ1-2, the full variable domain reads DTGVSQNPRHKITKRGQNVTFRCDPISEHNRLYWYRQTLGQGPEFLTYFQNEAQLEKSRLLSDRFSAERPKGSFSTLEIQRTEQGDSAMYLCASSFGSGYTFGSGTRLTVV.